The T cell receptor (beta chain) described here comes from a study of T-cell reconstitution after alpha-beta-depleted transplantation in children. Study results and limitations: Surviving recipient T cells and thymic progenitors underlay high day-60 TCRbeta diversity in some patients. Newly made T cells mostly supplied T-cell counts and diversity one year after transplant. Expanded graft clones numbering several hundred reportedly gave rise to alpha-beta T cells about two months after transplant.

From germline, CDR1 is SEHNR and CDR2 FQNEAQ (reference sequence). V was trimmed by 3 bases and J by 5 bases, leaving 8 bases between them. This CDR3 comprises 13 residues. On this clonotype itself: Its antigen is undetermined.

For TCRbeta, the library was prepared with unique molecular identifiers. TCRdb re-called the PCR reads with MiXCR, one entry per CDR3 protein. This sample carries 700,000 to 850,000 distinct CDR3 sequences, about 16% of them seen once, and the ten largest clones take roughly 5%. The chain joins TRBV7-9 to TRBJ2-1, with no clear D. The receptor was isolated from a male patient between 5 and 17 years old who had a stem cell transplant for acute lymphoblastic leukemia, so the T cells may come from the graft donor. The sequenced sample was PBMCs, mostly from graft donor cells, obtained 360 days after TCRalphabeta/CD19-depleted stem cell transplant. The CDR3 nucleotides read TGTGCCAGCAGCTTCTCCCGGGACAATGAGCAGTTCTTC. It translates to CASSFSRDNEQFF.